This T cell receptor (beta chain) was recorded in a study of cytomegalovirus exposure and HLA in healthy donors. The CDR3 loop spans 15 amino acids. The junction had 2 bases not matched to a gene; V was cut back by 2 bases and J by 4 bases. Per germline, CDR1 KGHSH and CDR2 LQKENI. The repertoire was sequenced with immunoSEQ multiplex PCR; TCRdb's copy has only in-frame clones and lacks some. The sample holds approximately 76,000 clones, approximately 95% seen once. This TCR derives from a woman under 30 in good health and CMV-seronegative. Sequencing was done on a sample of PBMCs. V is TRBV18 and J is TRBJ2-2; 9 nucleotides agree with TRBD1. The CDR3 DNA sequence: TGTGCCAGCTCACCAGGGACAGGGCCCACCGGGGAGCTGTTTTTT. Residues: CASSPGTGPTGELFF.